These 30 T cell receptor beta chains were all obtained from the same sample, sequenced in a study of beta chain features in type 1 diabetes. For these TCRs, the target antigens are not known. Isolated RNA was reverse transcribed in full, so expressed TCRB transcripts were sequenced. Profiling relied on immunoSEQ multiplex PCR, and the TCRdb table lists in-frame clones only, not all of them. The sample records roughly 350,000 clones, 8.5% to 10% being singletons. Study observations and caveats: TCRB CDR3 length was moderately but significantly reduced in all four CD4+ subsets of Type 1 diabetes patients.

Material for sequencing was central memory CD4+ T cells from blood. Source of these receptors: a man aged 25 to 40 with type 1 diabetes.

This clone was found a few times. The chain uses TRBV9 and TRBJ1-2, with D possibly being TRBD1 (6 bases). This CDR3 contains 17 residues. CDR1 SGDLS and CDR2 YYNGEE come from the germline V gene. The V end was cut by 3 bases, the J end by 3 bases, with 21 bases between. CDR3 DNA: TGTGCCAGCAGCGGGACCCTAAACAGGGATTCGGACTATGGCTACACCTTC. Its translation: CASSGTLNRDSDYGYTF. The variable domain in full, with the rest retrieved from reference TRBV9 and TRBJ1-2, is DSGVTQTPKHLITATGQRVTLRCSPRSGDLSVYWYQQSLDQGLQFLIQYYNGEERAKGNILERFSAQQFPDLHSELNLSSLELGDSALYFCASSGTLNRDSDYGYTFGSGTRLTVV.

Only a few counts were recorded for this clone. The chain combines TRBV29-1 with TRBJ2-3; D unclear. Germline V gene lookup returns CDR1 SQVTM and CDR2 ANQGSEA. Trimming removed 4 bases from V and 1 base from J, with 12 bases in between. The CDR3 has 14 amino acids. CDR3 region: CSVVRASGTDTQYF. Written as DNA, the CDR3 is TGCAGCGTTGTTAGGGCTTCGGGCACAGATACGCAGTATTTT.

This clone has at least ten counts. The rearrangement links TRBV12-5 to TRBJ2-1; D unresolved. The CDR3 is 13 residues long. Trimming took off 3 bases at V and 10 bases at J, with 13 bases between the two ends. Germline loops: CDR1 LGHNT, CDR2 FRNRAP. The CDR3 nucleotides read TGTGCTAGTGGTTTATCTTCGGTGGCGGAGCAGTTCTTC. Residues: CASGLSSVAEQFF.

This clone was observed a few times. This sequence joins TRBV4-2 and TRBJ2-3, with unresolved D. The ends were cut back, 4 bases at V and 6 bases at J, with 14 bases in the middle. The CDR3 has 14 residues. From germline, CDR1 is LGHNA and CDR2 YNFKEQ. CDR3 DNA sequence: TGTGCCAGCAGCCGCCGGGCCGGTCTCGATACGCAGTATTTT. This translates into CASSRRAGLDTQYF.

The chain couples TRBV7-8 to TRBJ1-4, with 8 bases matching TRBD1. CDR3 length: 14 residues. The trim removed 6 bases at V and 7 bases at J, leaving 7 bases unmatched. CDR1 and CDR2 from the germline V gene are SGHVS and FQNEAQ. CDR3 sequence (DNA): TGTGCCAGCAGTCCCGACAGGGGCGGTGAAAAACTGTTTTTT. It encodes CASSPDRGGEKLFF.

This clone has only a few counts. The rearrangement joins TRBV27 to TRBJ2-6, with TRBD1 matching over 7 bases. The CDR3 consists of 19 residues. V was clipped by 7 bases and J by 2 bases; unmatched bases: 17. Per germline, CDR1 MNHEY and CDR2 SMNVEV (reference sequence). Here the CDR3 DNA reads TGTGCCAGCAAATATCTTTCGACAGGGATGACAACTGGGGCCAACGTCCTGACTTTC. Encoded protein: CASKYLSTGMTTGANVLTF.

The chain uses TRBV18 and TRBJ1-5, with TRBD1 matching over 9 bases. This CDR3 spans 15 amino acids. Trimming removed 2 bases from V and 7 bases from J; junction bases left unmatched: 6. Per the germline V gene, CDR1 is KGHSH and CDR2 is LQKENI. CDR3 nucleotide sequence: TGTGCCAGCTCACCAGGAGGACAGGGGTGGCAGCCCCAGCATTTT. It codes for CASSPGGQGWQPQHF.

This rearrangement joins TRBV2 to TRBJ2-5, with D tentatively TRBD1 (5 bases). The CDR3 covers 12 residues. Germline loops: CDR1 SNHLY, CDR2 FYNNEI. V lost 8 bases and J lost 0, with 7 bases in between. In DNA, the CDR3 is TGTGCCAGCGACAGAGACCAAGAGACCCAGTACTTC. Residues: CASDRDQETQYF.

This clone was recorded at least ten times. In DNA form, the CDR3 reads TGCAGCCTAGGACTAGCGGAAAGGGGGACCCAGTACTTC. Translating it yields CSLGLAERGTQYF. This chain uses TRBV29-1 with TRBJ2-5; TRBD2 agrees at 10 bases. CDR1 and CDR2 (germline): SQVTM, ANQGSEA. The CDR3 covers 13 residues. V was clipped by 8 bases and J by 7 bases; unmatched bases: 10.

The rearrangement uses TRBV21-1 and TRBJ2-5; TRBD1, the table's D call, lacks a check against the DNA. TRBV21-1 is termed a pseudogene. The CDR3 is 20 residues long. CDR3 in DNA: TGTGCCAGCAGCCTCCGGACAGGGGAGGTTGGAGGGTTCTTCCAAGAGACCCAGTACTTC. Amino acids: CASSLRTGEVGGFFQETQYF.

This clone has only a few counts. The chain employs TRBV5-1 and TRBJ2-1, with 7 bases lining up with TRBD1. J gave up 8 bases and V 4 bases, and 9 bases lay outside the gene matches. The CDR3 contains 14 residues. The germline gives CDR1 SGHRS, CDR2 YFSETQ. DNA of the CDR3: TGCGCCAGCAGCACCTCCGGGACAGTCGATGAGCAGTTCTTC. It is translated as CASSTSGTVDEQFF.

The CDR3 here is CASSQGPGGLETQYF. The CDR3 DNA reads as TGCGCCAGCAGCCAAGGGCCAGGGGGCTTGGAGACCCAGTACTTC. The chain links TRBV23-1 to TRBJ2-5; 8 bases agree with TRBD1. TRBV23-1 is assigned to the ORF class and has an uncertain function. The CDR3 runs to 15 residues. V lost 6 bases and J lost 5; bases outside the gene matches: 11.

This clone came up a few times. V gene TRBV7-8 combines with J gene TRBJ1-1, with a possible D match to TRBD1 (5 bases). In germline, CDR1 is SGHVS, CDR2 FQNEAQ. Trimming cost V 5 bases and J 0 bases, with 16 bases left between them. The CDR3 is 16 residues long. Here the CDR3 reads CASSSLRGGMNTEAFF. CDR3 nucleotides: TGTGCCAGCAGCAGCCTCCGGGGGGGGATGAACACTGAAGCTTTCTTT.

A few counts support this clone. The chain joins TRBV7-2 to TRBJ2-3; D call uncertain. This CDR3 comprises 13 residues. V lost 5 bases to trimming and J lost 6 bases, with 12 bases between them. The germline V gene has CDR1 SGHTA and CDR2 FQGNSA. As DNA, the CDR3 is TGTGCCAGCAGCATAAATTCCGGGGATACGCAGTATTTT. Its translation is CASSINSGDTQYF.

Concerning this clone itself: Sequence at one end of the junction differs from germline and may be a read error. This chain joins TRBV7-9 and TRBJ2-5, with no clear D. Germline CDR1 is SEHNR and CDR2 is FQNEAQ (reference sequence). CDR3 length: 12 amino acids. The DNA of the CDR3 is TGTGCCAACAGCCTACTTGAAGGGACCCAGTACTTC. This codes for CANSLLEGTQYF.

This chain joins TRBV6-5 and TRBJ2-7; D ambiguous. Germline CDR1 MNHEY, CDR2 SVGAGI. This CDR3 has 15 amino acids. Trimming left V 5 bases short and J 3 bases short, with 17 bases between. The CDR3 sequence is CASSPSDGQIYEQYF. The CDR3 region has the DNA TGTGCCAGCAGTCCTTCTGACGGGCAGATCTACGAGCAGTACTTC.

This clone was detected once. The chain has TRBV18 and TRBJ2-5; the D call may be TRBD1 or TRBD2 (5 bases each). Trimming removed 1 base at V and 11 bases at J, with 23 bases between. Germline V CDR1 and CDR2: KGHSH, LQKENI. This CDR3 has 16 amino acids. The CDR3 nucleotides are TGTGCCAGCTCACCACGGACCGGGACGGTTGGTGGTGAGCAGTACTTC. This codes for CASSPRTGTVGGEQYF. The full variable domain, with the rest looked up from reference TRBV18 and TRBJ2-5, is NAGVMQNPRHLVRRRGQEARLRCSPMKGHSHVYWYRQLPEEGLKFMVYLQKENIIDESGMPKERFSAEFPKEGPSILRIQQVVRGDSAAYFCASSPRTGTVGGEQYFGPGTRLLVL.

This CDR3 reads CASRVQPAQETQYF. The CDR3 nucleotides are TGTGCCAGCAGAGTCCAGCCTGCGCAAGAGACCCAGTACTTC. V gene TRBV6-1 combines with J gene TRBJ2-5; D uncertain. CDR3 size: 14 residues. Germline CDR1 is MNHNS and CDR2 is SASEGT. Trimming left V 6 bases short and J 2 bases short, with 13 bases between.

The chain employs TRBV11-2 and TRBJ2-5, with TRBD1 identical over 7 bases. V trimming: 5 bases; J trimming: 10 bases; junction bases outside the gene matches: 7. Germline V gene lookup returns CDR1 SGHAT and CDR2 FQNNGV. The CDR3 runs to 12 residues. The CDR3 nucleotides read TGTGCCAGCAGCACCGACAGGGTGGGCCAGTACTTC. Its protein is CASSTDRVGQYF.

This clone occurred a few times. This rearrangement joins TRBV16 to TRBJ1-1; 8 nucleotides line up with TRBD1. The germline gives CDR1 KGHSY, CDR2 FQNENV. The V gene end was trimmed by 0 bases and the J gene end by 6 bases; junction bases not matched to a gene: 9. CDR3 length: 16 residues. The CDR3 reads CASSQSLNGQGPEAFF. CDR3 in DNA: TGTGCCAGCAGCCAATCCCTCAATGGACAGGGCCCTGAAGCTTTCTTT. Supplemented by reference TRBV16 and TRBJ1-1, the full variable domain reads GEEVAQTPKHLVRGEGQKAKLYCAPIKGHSYVFWYQQVLKNEFKFLISFQNENVFDETGMPKERFSAKCLPNSPCSLEIQATKLEDSAVYFCASSQSLNGQGPEAFFGQGTRLTVV.

This clone was picked up a small number of times. The chain couples TRBV9 to TRBJ2-5, with 9 bases aligning to TRBD1. CDR1 SGDLS and CDR2 YYNGEE come from the germline V gene. J gave up 5 bases and V 6 bases, and 8 bases lay outside the gene matches. The CDR3 contains 14 residues. CDR3 in amino acids: CASNMGQGEETQYF. The CDR3, as DNA: TGTGCCAGCAACATGGGACAGGGTGAGGAGACCCAGTACTTC.

This clone was counted a few times. The V call is TRBV6-5, the J call TRBJ2-5; D not certain. V shed 10 bases and J shed 5 bases, with 11 bases lying between them. Germline CDR1 is MNHEY and CDR2 is SVGAGI. The CDR3 spans 11 residues. CDR3 coding DNA: TGTGCCATCATAACTCCGGAGACCCAGTACTTC. This translates into CAIITPETQYF.

The rearrangement joins TRBV7-2 to TRBJ1-2, with unresolved D. CDR3 length: 16 amino acids. V was pared by 4 bases and J by 4 bases, with 19 bases between. CDR1 and CDR2 (germline): SGHTA, FQGNSA. The CDR3 loop is CASSSTRVEALYGYTF. The CDR3 nucleotides read TGTGCCAGCAGCTCTACGAGGGTAGAGGCCCTCTATGGCTACACCTTC.

The table lists this clone with a few counts. Other DNA sequences from this sample encode an identical CDR3 as well. The rearrangement joins TRBV5-4 to TRBJ1-2, with D uncertain. Deletions cut 0 bases from V and 2 bases from J, with 5 bases between. This CDR3 is built from 13 residues. The germline gives CDR1 SGHNT, CDR2 YYREEE (reference sequence). DNA for the CDR3: TGTGCCAGCAGCTTGGCTGGGAACTATGGCTACACCTTC. Translation gives CASSLAGNYGYTF.

This clone was found many times. This rearrangement joins TRBV7-9 to TRBJ1-2, with D perhaps matching TRBD1 (6 bases). Germline CDR1 reads SEHNR; CDR2 reads FQNEAQ (reference sequence). Trimming pared 8 bases from V and 2 bases from J, leaving 15 bases between. The CDR3 length is 14 residues. The CDR3 nucleotides read TGTGCCAGCCTTGGGGGCAGGGGAAACTATGGCTACACCTTC. This codes for CASLGGRGNYGYTF.

There are a few counts of this clone. This chain uses TRBV11-3 with TRBJ2-1; possible D gene TRBD1, 6 bases. This CDR3 spans 14 amino acids. The V gene's germline CDR1 is SGHNT and CDR2 YENEEA. The germline V and J ends were trimmed by 5 bases and 9 bases, with 17 bases remaining between them. The CDR3 region has the DNA TGTGCCAGCAGCCTCGATGGTGGCAGGGGTGAGCAGTTCTTC. Translation gives CASSLDGGRGEQFF.

This clone came up a few times. This chain connects TRBV7-3 to TRBJ1-2, with D possibly matching TRBD1 (5 bases). Germline CDR1 SGHTA, CDR2 FQGTGA. The CDR3 extends over 12 amino acids. V lost 4 bases to trimming and J lost 4 bases, with 7 bases between them. The CDR3 here is CASSSRVYGYTF. The CDR3 nucleotides are TGTGCCAGCAGCTCCAGGGTCTATGGCTACACCTTC. The variable domain in full, with the rest retrieved from reference TRBV7-3 and TRBJ1-2, is GAGVSQTPSNKVTEKGKYVELRCDPISGHTALYWYRQSLGQGPEFLIYFQGTGAADDSGLPNDRFFAVRPEGSVSTLKIQRTERGDSAVYLCASSSRVYGYTFGSGTRLTVV.

This clone was picked up a small number of times. The chain combines TRBV18 with TRBJ1-4, with 7 bases aligning to TRBD1. Trimming cost V 4 bases and J 2 bases; bases outside gene matches: 7. Germline assignment: CDR1 KGHSH and CDR2 LQKENI. CDR3 size: 16 residues. The CDR3 protein is CASSRLTGRTNEKLFF. The CDR3 DNA is TGTGCCAGCTCACGACTGACAGGGCGCACTAATGAAAAACTGTTTTTT.

This clone was observed many times. The rearrangement links TRBV14 to TRBJ1-1; D call uncertain. The germline V gene encodes CDR1 SGHDN and CDR2 FVKESK. The CDR3 consists of 13 residues. V was trimmed by 0 bases and J by 11 bases, leaving 13 bases between them. The CDR3 nucleotides are TGTGCCAGCAGCCAAGATCCGCGGGGTTGGGCTTTCTTT. It is translated as CASSQDPRGWAFF.

This chain connects TRBV19 to TRBJ1-1; D not certain. CDR1 and CDR2 from the germline V gene are LNHDA and SQIVND (reference sequence). The CDR3 is 15 residues long. Trimming took off 3 bases at V and 4 bases at J, with 15 bases between the two ends. The CDR3 DNA is TGTGCCAGTAGTATCTTGAGGACCTTGGGCACTGAAGCTTTCTTT. Its protein is CASSILRTLGTEAFF. The full variable domain, in which reference TRBV19 and TRBJ1-1 provide the parts outside the CDR3, is DGGITQSPKYLFRKEGQNVTLSCEQNLNHDAMYWYRQDPGQGLRLIYYSQIVNDFQKGDIAEGYSVSREKKESFPLTVTSAQKNPTAFYLCASSILRTLGTEAFFGQGTRLTVV.